The 5 T cell receptor beta chains reported below all come from one sample, sequenced in a study of identical twins. TCRdb reprocessed the 5' RACE reads via MiXCR and lists one record per CDR3 protein. The repertoire has about 240,000 distinct CDR3 sequences, 9.5% to 15% of them found once; the top ten carry 3.5% to 5%. These data were likewise used in another study, on yellow fever vaccine responses in identical twins.

The sequencing input was memory (CD45RO+) T cells sorted from blood. All receptors come from a woman in her late teens or twenties in good health.

The rearrangement links TRBV29-1 to TRBJ2-7, with D perhaps assigned TRBD1 or TRBD2 (5 bases each). The length of the CDR3 is 11 residues. V gave up 4 bases and J gave up 4 bases, with 8 bases separating them. CDR1 is SQVTM, CDR2 ANQGSEA, per germline. DNA for the CDR3: TGCAGCGTTGTTTGGGGGTACGAGCAGTACTTC. This codes for CSVVWGYEQYF.

The table lists this clonotype with many counts. The rearrangement joins TRBV12-3 or TRBV12-4 to TRBJ2-1; D is undetermined. The length of the CDR3 is 11 residues. V was shortened by 6 bases and J by 4 bases, with 4 bases between the two germline ends. The CDR3 loop is CASSLYNEQFF. The CDR3 nucleotides read TGTGCCAGCAGCCTATACAATGAGCAGTTCTTC.

Only a few counts were recorded for this clonotype. V is TRBV9 and J is TRBJ2-3; D gene ambiguous. Germline V gene lookup returns CDR1 SGDLS and CDR2 YYNGEE. The germline V and J ends were trimmed by 0 bases and 12 bases, with 8 bases remaining between them. The CDR3 extends over 11 amino acids. The CDR3 nucleotides read TGTGCCAGCAGCGTAGGATACCGCCAGTATTTT. It codes for CASSVGYRQYF.

V usage is TRBV7-3 and J usage is TRBJ2-1; D perhaps matches TRBD1 (5 bases). The germline V gene encodes CDR1 SGHTA and CDR2 FQGTGA. Trimming shortened V by 3 bases and J by 10 bases, and 13 bases separated the two germline ends. The CDR3 loop spans 13 amino acids. In DNA, the CDR3 is TGTGCCAGCAGCTTCATCAGGGCCGGGGAGCAGTTCTTC. The encoded protein is CASSFIRAGEQFF. Variable domain in full (rest from reference TRBV7-3 and TRBJ2-1): GAGVSQTPSNKVTEKGKYVELRCDPISGHTALYWYRQSLGQGPEFLIYFQGTGAADDSGLPNDRFFAVRPEGSVSTLKIQRTERGDSAVYLCASSFIRAGEQFFGPGTRLTVL.

The chain uses TRBV12-3 or TRBV12-4 and TRBJ2-3; TRBD2 matches at 11 bases. J lost 7 bases, V lost 5 bases, and 11 bases had no gene match. The CDR3 is made up of 16 amino acids. The CDR3 sequence is CASSPPRLAGWNTQYF. CDR3 DNA sequence: TGTGCCAGCAGTCCCCCCCGACTAGCGGGATGGAATACGCAGTATTTT.